A single sample gave rise to the 20 T cell receptor beta chains below, sequenced in a study of cytomegalovirus exposure and HLA in healthy donors. 13 Jbeta primers and 60 Vbeta primers were used for the PCR. Measured with immunoSEQ multiplex PCR; TCRdb has only the in-frame clones, and not every one. The sample lists tens of thousands of clones; roughly 84% were seen once. Material for sequencing was PBMCs. The receptors derive from a young man in good health and CMV-seronegative.

The CDR3 DNA reads as TGTGCCAGCAGCAAAACCGGGGGTAGCACCGGGGAGCTGTTTTTT. Translation gives CASSKTGGSTGELFF. This chain links TRBV27 with TRBJ2-2, with a weak D call TRBD2 (6 bases). The V gene's germline CDR1 is MNHEY and CDR2 SMNVEV (reference sequence). The CDR3 sequence is 15 residues long. The V end lost 6 bases, the J end lost 4 bases, and 15 bases lay between the germline ends.

The gene calls are TRBV19 and TRBJ2-7, with D maybe TRBD1 (6 bases). V shed 6 bases and J shed 5 bases, with 11 bases lying between them. From germline, CDR1 is LNHDA and CDR2 SQIVND (reference sequence). The CDR3 loop spans 12 amino acids. The CDR3, as DNA: TGTGCCAGTAGCGCGACAGGAGACGAGCAGTACTTC. This gives the protein CASSATGDEQYF.

The genes are TRBV7-9 and TRBJ1-1; TRBD1 aligns across 7 bases. The V and J ends lost 5 bases and 5 bases, in that order; junction bases with no gene match: 8. CDR1 and CDR2 (germline): SEHNR, FQNEAQ (reference sequence). The CDR3 is made up of 14 amino acids. CDR3 amino acids: CASSQTGLETEAFF. CDR3 bases: TGTGCCAGCAGCCAGACAGGGTTGGAGACTGAAGCTTTCTTT. The complete variable domain, with remaining parts taken from reference TRBV7-9 and TRBJ1-1, reads DTGVSQNPRHKITKRGQNVTFRCDPISEHNRLYWYRQTLGQGPEFLTYFQNEAQLEKSRLLSDRFSAERPKGSFSTLEIQRTEQGDSAMYLCASSQTGLETEAFFGQGTRLTVV.

CDR3 in amino acids: CASSWRGNSYEQYF. The CDR3 DNA reads TGTGCCAGCAGCTGGCGGGGGAACTCCTACGAGCAGTACTTC. The chain recombines TRBV11-2 with TRBJ2-7; TRBD2 matches at 7 bases. After removal of 4 bases from V and 0 bases from J, the junction contained 3 bases not matched to a gene. The CDR3 spans 14 residues. Germline V gene lookup returns CDR1 SGHAT and CDR2 FQNNGV.

The V and J genes are TRBV7-8 and TRBJ2-7, with unresolved D. The CDR3 has 16 amino acids. The germline gives CDR1 SGHVS, CDR2 FQNEAQ. The V and J ends lost 1 base and 0 bases respectively, with 13 bases between them. CDR3: CASSLEPDRSSYEQYF. The CDR3 DNA reads as TGTGCCAGCAGCTTAGAACCTGATCGGAGCTCCTACGAGCAGTACTTC.

Here the CDR3 reads CASSPWEDMNTEAFF. The CDR3 nucleotides are TGTGCCAGCAGCCCTTGGGAGGATATGAACACTGAAGCTTTCTTT. The V gene is TRBV9, the J gene TRBJ1-1; D not resolved. Germline assignment: CDR1 SGDLS and CDR2 YYNGEE. Deletions cut 4 bases from V and 0 bases from J, with 13 bases between. CDR3 length equals 15 residues. Full variable domain (rest looked up from reference TRBV9 and TRBJ1-1): DSGVTQTPKHLITATGQRVTLRCSPRSGDLSVYWYQQSLDQGLQFLIQYYNGEERAKGNILERFSAQQFPDLHSELNLSSLELGDSALYFCASSPWEDMNTEAFFGQGTRLTVV.

The table lists this clone with a few counts. This sequence joins TRBV5-5 and TRBJ1-1; D unclear. V was trimmed by 0 bases and J by 6 bases, leaving 15 bases between them. The CDR3 extends over 15 amino acids. Looked up from germline, CDR1 is SGHKS and CDR2 is YYEKEE (reference sequence). The chain's CDR3 is CASSLVSSHTPEAFF. In DNA form, the CDR3 reads TGTGCCAGCAGCTTGGTGAGCTCGCATACCCCTGAAGCTTTCTTT.

The chain couples TRBV15 to TRBJ2-7; TRBD2 matches 7 bases. Germline V lookup: CDR1 LNHNV, CDR2 YYDKDF (reference sequence). This CDR3 is built from 16 residues. V trimming: 0 bases; J trimming: 4 bases; junction bases outside the gene matches: 9. For the CDR3, the DNA is TGTGCCACCAGCAGAGATCCCACGGGGGAGGGATACGAGCAGTACTTC. Its protein is CATSRDPTGEGYEQYF. The variable domain in full, completed from reference TRBV15 and TRBJ2-7, reads DAMVIQNPRYQVTQFGKPVTLSCSQTLNHNVMYWYQQKSSQAPKLLFHYYDKDFNNEADTPDNFQSRRPNTSFCFLDIRSPGLGDTAMYLCATSRDPTGEGYEQYFGPGTRLTVT.

This clone was seen just once. V gene TRBV4-1 combines with J gene TRBJ2-5; D is uncertain. From germline, CDR1 is MGHRA and CDR2 YSYEKL. The CDR3 is made up of 13 amino acids. Trimming stripped 0 bases from V and 6 bases from J, with 8 bases between. The CDR3 reads CASSQENRKTQYF. DNA for the CDR3: TGCGCCAGCAGCCAAGAGAACAGAAAGACCCAGTACTTC.

Comments on this clone: The same CDR3 can be traced to other DNA sequences in this sample. The chain links TRBV27 to TRBJ1-2, with a tentative D call TRBD1 (5 bases). The germline CDR1 and CDR2 sequences are MNHEY and SMNVEV (reference sequence). CDR3 length: 13 amino acids. The V end was cut by 6 bases, the J end by 0 bases, with 8 bases between. The CDR3 spells CASSLTANYGYTF. The DNA of the CDR3 is TGTGCCAGCAGCCTGACAGCTAACTATGGCTACACCTTC.

The chain employs TRBV6-1 and TRBJ2-7; D perhaps matches TRBD1 (7 bases). Trimming took 6 bases from V and 3 from J, leaving 15 bases between them. The CDR3 has 14 amino acids. Germline V lookup: CDR1 MNHNS, CDR2 SASEGT. CDR3 nucleotides: TGTGCCAGCAGGTATGGGAGGACAGGCTACGAGCAGTACTTC. Encoded protein: CASRYGRTGYEQYF.

The rearrangement joins TRBV19 to TRBJ2-2, with D possibly TRBD1 on 5 matching bases. The germline V and J ends were trimmed by 3 bases and 1 base, with 21 bases remaining between them. Germline V gives CDR1 LNHDA, CDR2 SQIVND (reference sequence). The CDR3 contains 19 residues. CDR3 bases: TGTGCCAGTAGTATCGGAGTAGGGGTGGCAGGGATGAACACCGGGGAGCTGTTTTTT. Its protein product is CASSIGVGVAGMNTGELFF.

The chain recombines TRBV5-4 with TRBJ2-7, with D possibly being TRBD2 (6 bases). Trimming took off 2 bases at V and 1 base at J, with 10 bases between the two ends. The CDR3 extends over 14 amino acids. Per the germline V gene, CDR1 is SGHNT and CDR2 is YYREEE (reference sequence). This chain's CDR3 is CASSFFGGSYEQYF. Written as DNA, the CDR3 is TGTGCCAGCAGCTTCTTCGGGGGTTCCTACGAGCAGTACTTC.

The CDR3 coding sequence is TGTGCCAGCAGCTCACCCCCACAGGGGGCTGGATCACCCCTCCACTTT. This sequence encodes CASSSPPQGAGSPLHF. The chain uses TRBV27 and TRBJ1-6; 9 nucleotides agree with TRBD1. The CDR3 covers 16 residues. V lost 6 bases and J lost 10; bases outside the gene matches: 13. CDR1 is MNHEY, CDR2 SMNVEV, per germline (reference sequence).

This chain uses TRBV5-4 with TRBJ2-1, with TRBD2 as a possible D gene (6 bases). The V and J ends lost 4 bases and 5 bases respectively, with 16 bases between them. The CDR3 loop spans 15 amino acids. Germline CDR1 is SGHNT and CDR2 is YYREEE (reference sequence). CDR3 bases: TGTGCCAGCAGCAATTACGGGAGAGGAAACAATGAGCAGTTCTTC. As protein: CASSNYGRGNNEQFF.

The chain links TRBV29-1 to TRBJ2-5; D perhaps matches TRBD1 (6 bases). V shed 3 bases and J shed 6 bases, with 20 bases lying between them. CDR3 length: 15 amino acids. Germline CDR1 SQVTM, CDR2 ANQGSEA. The CDR3 region is CSVERGSPGLKTQYF. For the CDR3, the DNA is TGCAGCGTTGAGAGGGGGTCACCAGGGCTGAAGACCCAGTACTTC.

The chain links TRBV2 to TRBJ1-1; D gene unclear. V lost 9 bases, J lost 0 bases, and 8 bases lay in between. The CDR3 contains 12 residues. The germline gives CDR1 SNHLY, CDR2 FYNNEI. The chain's CDR3 is CARSSMNTEAFF. CDR3 nucleotides: TGTGCCAGGTCATCTATGAACACTGAAGCTTTCTTT.

The sample holds one count of this clone. The chain joins TRBV15 to TRBJ1-3; TRBD1 is a possible D gene (6 bases). Germline V gene sequence: CDR1 LNHNV, CDR2 YYDKDF (reference sequence). The CDR3 sequence is 14 residues long. V gave up 3 bases and J gave up 4 bases, with 10 bases separating them. CDR3 loop: CATSSGGPGNTIYF. The CDR3 DNA follows: TGTGCCACCAGCAGCGGGGGGCCCGGAAACACCATATATTTT.

This sequence joins TRBV7-2 and TRBJ1-4, with D perhaps matching TRBD1 (5 bases). This CDR3 has 15 amino acids. V was trimmed by 5 bases and J by 2 bases, leaving 12 bases between them. Germline CDR1 reads SGHTA; CDR2 reads FQGNSA. CDR3 bases: TGTGCCAGCAGCCCAGCCAGGGCTACTAATGAAAAACTGTTTTTT. Residues: CASSPARATNEKLFF.

This clone came up once. The rearrangement links TRBV29-1 to TRBJ1-5, with D unresolved. The germline V gene has CDR1 SQVTM and CDR2 ANQGSEA. V lost 6 bases, J lost 2 bases, and 11 bases lay in between. The length of the CDR3 is 13 residues. CDR3 loop: CSVMASGNQPQHF. The CDR3 bases are TGCAGCGTCATGGCTTCAGGCAATCAGCCCCAGCATTTT. Drawing the rest from reference TRBV29-1 and TRBJ1-5, the complete variable domain is SAVISQKPSRDICQRGTSLTIQCQVDSQVTMMFWYRQQPGQSLTLIATANQGSEATYESGFVIDKFPISRPNLTFSTLTVSNMSPEDSSIYLCSVMASGNQPQHFGDGTRLSIL.